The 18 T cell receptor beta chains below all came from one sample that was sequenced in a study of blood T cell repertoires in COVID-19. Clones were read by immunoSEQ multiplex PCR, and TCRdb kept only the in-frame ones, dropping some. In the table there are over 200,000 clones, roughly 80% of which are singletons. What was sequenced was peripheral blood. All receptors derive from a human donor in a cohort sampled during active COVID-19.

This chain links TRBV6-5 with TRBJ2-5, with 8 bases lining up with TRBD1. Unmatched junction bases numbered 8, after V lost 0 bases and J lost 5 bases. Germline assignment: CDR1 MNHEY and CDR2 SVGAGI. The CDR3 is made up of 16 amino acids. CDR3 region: CASSYSTGQGSETQYF. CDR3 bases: TGTGCCAGCAGTTACTCCACCGGACAGGGCAGCGAGACCCAGTACTTC.

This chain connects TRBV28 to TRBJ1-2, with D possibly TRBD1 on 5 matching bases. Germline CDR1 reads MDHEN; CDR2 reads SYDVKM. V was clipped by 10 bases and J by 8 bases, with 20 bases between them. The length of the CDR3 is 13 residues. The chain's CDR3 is CATQGEGWGGYTF. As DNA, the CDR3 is TGTGCCACCCAAGGGGAGGGGTGGGGCGGCTACACCTTC.

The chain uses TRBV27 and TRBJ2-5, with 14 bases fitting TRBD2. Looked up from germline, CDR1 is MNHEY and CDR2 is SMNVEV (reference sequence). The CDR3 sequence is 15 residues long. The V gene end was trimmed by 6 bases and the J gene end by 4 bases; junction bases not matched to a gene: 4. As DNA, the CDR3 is TGTGCCAGCAGACGACTAGCGGGAGGGGGAGAGACCCAGTACTTC. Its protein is CASRRLAGGGETQYF.

CDR3: CASSGDTYEQYF. The CDR3 DNA sequence: TGTGCCAGCAGCGGAGACACCTACGAGCAGTACTTC. This chain joins TRBV9 and TRBJ2-7; the D is unclear. The germline CDR1 and CDR2 sequences are SGDLS and YYNGEE. The length of the CDR3 is 12 residues. V lost 3 bases and J 2 bases, leaving 6 bases between the germline ends.

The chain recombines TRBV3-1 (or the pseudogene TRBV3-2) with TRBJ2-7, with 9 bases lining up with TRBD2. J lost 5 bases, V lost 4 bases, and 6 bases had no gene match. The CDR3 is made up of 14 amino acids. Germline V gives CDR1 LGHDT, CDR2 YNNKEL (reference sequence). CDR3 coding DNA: TGTGCCAGCAGCCCGAGTAGCGGGAGCCACGAGCAGTACTTC. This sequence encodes CASSPSSGSHEQYF.

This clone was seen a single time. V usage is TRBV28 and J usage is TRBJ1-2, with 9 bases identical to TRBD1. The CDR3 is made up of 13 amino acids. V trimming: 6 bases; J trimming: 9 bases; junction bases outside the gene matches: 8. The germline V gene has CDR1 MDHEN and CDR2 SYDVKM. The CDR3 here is CASSRDRVNSYTF. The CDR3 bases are TGTGCCAGCAGCCGGGACAGGGTTAATAGCTACACCTTC.

The CDR3 sequence: CASSQSLAGGPYEQYF. The CDR3, as DNA: TGCGCCAGCAGCCAAAGTCTAGCGGGAGGGCCCTACGAGCAGTACTTC. The rearrangement uses TRBV4-3 and TRBJ2-7; 12 bases are a match to TRBD2. The junction had 4 bases not matched to a gene; V was cut back by 2 bases and J by 2 bases. This CDR3 is built from 16 residues. From germline, CDR1 is LGHNA and CDR2 YSLEER.

The DNA for the CDR3 is TGCAGCGTCCTACAGGGCTTAGAGCAGTACTTC. Translation gives CSVLQGLEQYF. The J gene is TRBJ2-7, the V gene TRBV29-1, with TRBD1 as a possible D gene (6 bases). Germline V gene lookup returns CDR1 SQVTM and CDR2 ANQGSEA. This CDR3 has 11 residues. V lost 6 bases and J lost 7, with 13 bases in between.

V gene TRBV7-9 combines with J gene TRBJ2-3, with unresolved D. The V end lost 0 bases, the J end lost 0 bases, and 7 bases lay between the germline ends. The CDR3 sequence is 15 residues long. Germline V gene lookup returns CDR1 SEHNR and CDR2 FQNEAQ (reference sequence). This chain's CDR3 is CASSLAEQSTDTQYF. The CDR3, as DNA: TGTGCCAGCAGCTTAGCGGAACAGAGCACAGATACGCAGTATTTT.

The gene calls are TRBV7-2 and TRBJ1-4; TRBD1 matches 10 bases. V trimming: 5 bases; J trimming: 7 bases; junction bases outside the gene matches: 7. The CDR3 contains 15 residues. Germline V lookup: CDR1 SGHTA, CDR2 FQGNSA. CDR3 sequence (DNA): TGTGCCAGCAGCCCCCAAAGGGACAGGGGTGAAAAACTGTTTTTT. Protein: CASSPQRDRGEKLFF.

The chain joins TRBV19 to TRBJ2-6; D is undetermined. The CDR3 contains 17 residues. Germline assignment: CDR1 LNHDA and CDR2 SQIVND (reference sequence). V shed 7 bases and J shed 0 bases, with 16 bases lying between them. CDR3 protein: CASTPSPLISGANVLTF. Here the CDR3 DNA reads TGTGCCAGTACCCCCAGTCCCCTTATCTCTGGGGCCAACGTCCTGACTTTC.

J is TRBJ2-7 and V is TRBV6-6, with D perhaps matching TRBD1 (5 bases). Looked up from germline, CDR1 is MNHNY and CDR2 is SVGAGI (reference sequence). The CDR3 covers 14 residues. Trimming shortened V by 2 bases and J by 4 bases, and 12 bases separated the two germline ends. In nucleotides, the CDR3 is TGTGCCAGCAGTTACAATCCAGCAGGGTACGAGCAGTACTTC. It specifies CASSYNPAGYEQYF.

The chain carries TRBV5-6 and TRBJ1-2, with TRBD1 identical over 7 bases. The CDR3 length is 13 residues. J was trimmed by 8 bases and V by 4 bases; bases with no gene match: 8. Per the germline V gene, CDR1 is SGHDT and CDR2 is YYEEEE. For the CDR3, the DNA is TGTGCCAGCAGCCCCGGGACAGAGGGGGGCTACACCTTC. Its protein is CASSPGTEGGYTF.

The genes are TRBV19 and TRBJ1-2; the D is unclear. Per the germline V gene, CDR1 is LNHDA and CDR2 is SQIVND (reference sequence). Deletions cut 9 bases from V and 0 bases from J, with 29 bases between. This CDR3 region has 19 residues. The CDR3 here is CASHPRPIASPRSNYGYTF. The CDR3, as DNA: TGTGCCAGCCATCCAAGACCCATAGCAAGCCCTCGTTCTAACTATGGCTACACCTTC.

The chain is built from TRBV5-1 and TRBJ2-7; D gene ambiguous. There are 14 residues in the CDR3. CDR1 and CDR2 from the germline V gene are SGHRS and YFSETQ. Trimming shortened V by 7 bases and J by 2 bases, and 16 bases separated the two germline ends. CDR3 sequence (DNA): TGCGCCAGCCGCCCAGTGGGCAGGCCCTACGAGCAGTACTTC. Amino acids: CASRPVGRPYEQYF. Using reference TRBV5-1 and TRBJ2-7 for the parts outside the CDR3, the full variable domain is KAGVTQTPRYLIKTRGQQVTLSCSPISGHRSVSWYQQTPGQGLQFLFEYFSETQRNKGNFPGRFSGRQFSNSRSEMNVSTLELGDSALYLCASRPVGRPYEQYFGPGTRLTVT.

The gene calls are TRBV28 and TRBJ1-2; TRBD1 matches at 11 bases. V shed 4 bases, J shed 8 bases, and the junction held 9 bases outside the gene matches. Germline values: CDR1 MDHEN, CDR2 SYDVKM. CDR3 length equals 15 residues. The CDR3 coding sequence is TGTGCCAGCAGTTCCCCCGGGACAGGGGGTGAGGGCTACACCTTC. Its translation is CASSSPGTGGEGYTF.

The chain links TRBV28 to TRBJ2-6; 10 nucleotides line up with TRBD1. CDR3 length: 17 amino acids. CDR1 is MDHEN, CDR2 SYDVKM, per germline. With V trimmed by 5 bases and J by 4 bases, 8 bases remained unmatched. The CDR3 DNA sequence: TGTGCCAGCAGTCTTCCGGGACAGGGGACGGGGGCCAACGTCCTGACTTTC. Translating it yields CASSLPGQGTGANVLTF.

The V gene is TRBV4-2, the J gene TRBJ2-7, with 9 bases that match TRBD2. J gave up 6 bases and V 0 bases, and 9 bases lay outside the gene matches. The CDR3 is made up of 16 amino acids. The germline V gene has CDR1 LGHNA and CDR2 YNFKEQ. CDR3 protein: CASSQDLAGFVREQYF. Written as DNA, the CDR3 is TGTGCCAGCAGCCAAGATCTAGCGGGGTTTGTCCGCGAGCAGTACTTC.